This T cell receptor beta chain emerged from a study of chemoradiotherapy in HPV16-positive cancers. Study-level points and caveats: HPV-responsive T-cell expansion during chemoradiotherapy was linked to improved recurrence-free survival in HPV16-positive patients.

The V gene lost 5 bases and the J gene lost 0 bases, with 12 bases spanning the gap. The CDR3 consists of 15 residues. Looked up from germline, CDR1 is SGHTA and CDR2 is FQGNSA. This clone has only one observation. Its antigen is undetermined. Only in-frame clones appear in the TCRdb table, and some are missing; sequencing was by immunoSEQ multiplex PCR. The sample consists of under 50,000 clones, around 80% of them appearing once. This sequence joins TRBV7-2 and TRBJ2-3, with D possibly being TRBD2 (5 bases). Source: blood, taken from a patient who underwent chemoradiotherapy. The origin of this receptor is a human donor with HPV-associated anogenital cancer. CDR3 sequence (DNA): TGTGCCAGCAGCCCCGTGGGAGCGAGCACAGATACGCAGTATTTT. This sequence encodes CASSPVGASTDTQYF.